This TCR beta chain came from a study of blood T cell repertoires in COVID-19 (TCRdb year 2020). About the study as a whole: Samples from collaborators originated in the United States, Italy and Spain and spanned both the acute and convalescent phases of COVID-19. Subjects who had been exposed to COVID-19, were actively infected with it, or had recovered from it provided the deeply sampled blood TCRbeta repertoires that made up the dataset. Sample metadata almost always included a de-identified subject ID, COVID-19 status, age in years and sex. Samples came from the ongoing ImmuneRACE study (first 160 participants) plus 1,254 subjects from 6 global collaborators. The material from the prospective study consisted of cDNA or gDNA derived from T cells, B-cell-depleted T cells, or PBMCs. A freely available public database, intended as a resource for researchers studying the immune response to SARS-CoV-2, is where the repertoires were released. Where HLA class I and class II types were available, the types were taken from metadata supplied by the sample provider, not from assay-based typing.

This clone has only one observation. It has no known antigen specificity. Base-call qualities are not available, and no considerably larger clone is one nucleotide away. The CDR3, cysteine through phenylalanine, is 12 amino acids long. Only the CDR3 region is kept as DNA, spanning 36 bases read in frame from base 1. The junction carries 8 bases between V and J, which are trimmed by 1 base and 5 bases respectively. The germline V gene sets CDR1 to SQVTM and CDR2 to ANQGSEA. The investigation overall reported the following: The amount of clinical and demographic metadata varied by source and participant and was provided uncurated.

TCRbeta CDR3 regions were amplified from genomic DNA by means of the immunoSEQ Assay, a bias-controlled multiplex PCR. Per the source publication's procedure: The number of nucleated cells in each sample was estimated by amplification of reference gene primers within the assay. To quantify the absolute abundance of each unique TCRbeta CDR3 rearrangement, sequence reads were collapsed and filtered. For each sample, productive Simpson clonality was calculated as the square root of Simpson's diversity index across productive rearrangements. TCRdb obtained this table from immuneACCESS and retained in-frame rearrangements with V and J assigned. These tables miss some clones; where compared with another copy, unresolved V genes account for less than half of the shortfall, and the remainder is unexplained. The D gene and trimming were derived from the DNA, and the V and J assignments and clone size from that table. Counted in this sample were over 150,000 clones; about three quarters of them appeared once. The leading ten clones occupy 7% to 10% of the sample.

Whole blood was collected in K2EDTA tubes by collaborating institutions according to the institutions' own protocols. Collaborator samples were shipped for TCRbeta analysis as frozen whole blood, isolated PBMCs, or DNA extracted from either sample type. The sample taken for sequencing was peripheral blood. In this chain, TRBV29-1 is recombined with TRBJ2-5; a tentative D call is TRBD1 (6 bases match). The receptor comes from a man aged 55 to 70 with acute or convalescent COVID-19. The CDR3 region: CSVEGTVETQYF. The base sequence is TGCAGCGTTGAAGGGACAGTGGAGACCCAGTACTTC.